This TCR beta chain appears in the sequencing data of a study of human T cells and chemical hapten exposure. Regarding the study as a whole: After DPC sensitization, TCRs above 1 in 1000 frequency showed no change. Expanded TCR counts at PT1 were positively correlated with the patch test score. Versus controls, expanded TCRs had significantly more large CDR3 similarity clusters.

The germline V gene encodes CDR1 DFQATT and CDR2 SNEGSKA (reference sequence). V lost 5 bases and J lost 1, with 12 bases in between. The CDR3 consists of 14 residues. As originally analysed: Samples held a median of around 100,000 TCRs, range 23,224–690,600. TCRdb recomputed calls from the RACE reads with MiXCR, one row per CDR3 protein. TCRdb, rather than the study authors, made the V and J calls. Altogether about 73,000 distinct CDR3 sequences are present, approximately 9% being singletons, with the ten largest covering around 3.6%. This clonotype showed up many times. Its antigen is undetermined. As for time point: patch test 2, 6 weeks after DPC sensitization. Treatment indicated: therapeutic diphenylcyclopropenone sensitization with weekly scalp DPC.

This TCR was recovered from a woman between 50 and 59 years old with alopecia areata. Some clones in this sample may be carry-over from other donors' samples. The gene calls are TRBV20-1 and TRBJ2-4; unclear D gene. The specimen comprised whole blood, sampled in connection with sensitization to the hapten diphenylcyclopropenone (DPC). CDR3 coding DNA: TGCAGTGCTGGGCAAGGGTGGGCCAAAAACATTCAGTACTTC. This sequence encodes CSAGQGWAKNIQYF.